These T cell receptor beta chains were read from a single sample in a study of blood T cells in healthy people across ages. MiXCR, applied by TCRdb to the 5' RACE reads, yields one record per CDR3 protein. Of some 880,000 distinct CDR3 sequences in the sample, around 36% were seen once. Sequenced material: blood. These receptors came from a man in his late teens or twenties in good health. CDR3s include the opening cysteine and the closing phenylalanine or tryptophan. A D gene is named only where the DNA matches it firmly. Only some rows state a clone size, as once, few, many or a class for expanded clones.

V: TRBV6-1
size: few
J: TRBJ2-1
D: .
DNA: TGTGCCAGCAGTGAAGGGAGGGTCGGGTACAATGAGCAGTTCTTC
CDR3: CASSEGRVGYNEQFF

V: TRBV30
size: few
J: TRBJ1-2
D: .
DNA: TGTGCCTGGAGTTTGAACTTCGGCTATGGCTACACCTTC
CDR3: CAWSLNFGYGYTF

V: TRBV20-1
size: few
J: TRBJ2-5
D: TRBD2
DNA: TGCAGTGCTATCGGCGTAGCGGGGCGGGAGACCCAGTACTTC
CDR3: CSAIGVAGRETQYF

V: TRBV20-1
size: few
J: TRBJ1-5
D: .
DNA: TGCAGTGCTAGCCCCAGGGATAGCAATCAGCCCCAGCATTTT
CDR3: CSASPRDSNQPQHF

V: TRBV12-3/TRBV12-4
size: .
J: TRBJ1-5
D: TRBD1
DNA: TGTGCCAGCAGCACAGGGGGCGGGATTCAGCCCCAGCATTTT
CDR3: CASSTGGGIQPQHF

V: TRBV4-2
size: .
J: TRBJ2-7
D: .
DNA: TGTGCCAGCAGCCAAGAAAAGGGTTTCCACGAGCAGTACTTC
CDR3: CASSQEKGFHEQYF

V: TRBV7-9
size: .
J: TRBJ1-1
D: .
DNA: TGTGCCAGCAGCTTAACCCCCAGGGACATGAACACTGAAGCTTTCTTT
CDR3: CASSLTPRDMNTEAFF

V: TRBV10-3
size: .
J: TRBJ2-3
D: .
DNA: TGTGCCATCAGCTTTGTGGGGTTAGAGACAGATACGCAGTATTTT
CDR3: CAISFVGLETDTQYF

V: TRBV29-1
size: many
J: TRBJ2-3
D: TRBD1
DNA: TGCAGCGTTGAAGACCCGGGACAGGGGAGCGAAGATACGCAGTATTTT
CDR3: CSVEDPGQGSEDTQYF

V: TRBV25-1
size: few
J: TRBJ1-4
D: .
DNA: TGTGCCAGCAGTCTTCTAGGGGGGGGTGGAGAAAAACTGTTTTTT
CDR3: CASSLLGGGGEKLFF

V: TRBV24-1
size: few
J: TRBJ2-1
D: TRBD2
DNA: TGTGCCACCAGTGATTTGGGACTAGACAATGAGCAGTTCTTC
CDR3: CATSDLGLDNEQFF

V: TRBV4-3
size: few
J: TRBJ1-1
D: TRBD1
DNA: TGCGCCAGCAGCCAACCTGGGACAGGGGTGACTGAAGCTTTCTTT
CDR3: CASSQPGTGVTEAFF

V: TRBV12-3/TRBV12-4
size: few
J: TRBJ1-5
D: TRBD1
DNA: TGTGCCAGCACCAAGGGACAGCTCAATCAGCCCCAGCATTTT
CDR3: CASTKGQLNQPQHF

V: TRBV20-1
size: .
J: TRBJ2-1
D: TRBD2
DNA: TGCAGTGCTAGTAAAACGAGCGGGGGGGCTCCTGAGCAGTTCTTC
CDR3: CSASKTSGGAPEQFF

V: TRBV20-1
size: once
J: TRBJ2-1
D: TRBD1
DNA: TGCAGTGGTTCGACAGGGAGCCTTTTCAAGACCCAGTTCTTC
CDR3: CSGSTGSLFKTQFF

V: TRBV12-3/TRBV12-4
size: .
J: TRBJ2-3
D: .
DNA: TGTGCCAGCACCAAGGGAGCCCCAGTCTCGGATACGCAGTATTTT
CDR3: CASTKGAPVSDTQYF

V: TRBV7-8
size: .
J: TRBJ2-2
D: TRBD1
DNA: TGTGCCAGCAGCTTAGCGTCAGGACAGGGACTTTGGGAGCTGTTTTTT
CDR3: CASSLASGQGLWELFF

V: TRBV7-8
size: .
J: TRBJ2-1
D: TRBD2
DNA: TGTGCCGGCAGCTCCGAAGGGCTAGCGGGGACGAGCTCCTACAATGAGCAGTTCTTC
CDR3: CAGSSEGLAGTSSYNEQFF

V: TRBV7-2
size: many
J: TRBJ2-7
D: .
DNA: TGTGCCAGCAGACCGCAGGGCGCCTACGAGCAGTACTTC
CDR3: CASRPQGAYEQYF

V: TRBV4-2
size: .
J: TRBJ1-2
D: .
DNA: TGTGCCAGCAGCGAGGGACGGAATAACTATGGCTACACCTTC
CDR3: CASSEGRNNYGYTF

V: TRBV7-9
size: .
J: TRBJ2-1
D: .
DNA: TGTGCCAGCAGCCCGTTCAGTGTGACCGGGGATGAGCAGTTCTTC
CDR3: CASSPFSVTGDEQFF

V: TRBV7-2
size: few
J: TRBJ2-3
D: TRBD2
DNA: TGTGCCAGCAGCGCTAGCGGGGGGCCAGGCACAGATACGCAGTATTTT
CDR3: CASSASGGPGTDTQYF

V: TRBV20-1
size: few
J: TRBJ1-6
D: .
DNA: TGCAGTGCTTTATCGGGGGCGATATCCTATAATTCACCCCTCCACTTT
CDR3: CSALSGAISYNSPLHF

V: TRBV18
size: .
J: TRBJ2-1
D: .
DNA: TGTGCCAGCTCACCTGAAATGGTCTCCTACAATGAGCAGTTCTTC
CDR3: CASSPEMVSYNEQFF

V: TRBV6-6
size: .
J: TRBJ1-2
D: TRBD1
DNA: TGTGCCAGCGCCGTGACAGGGGTTAACTATGGCTACACCTTC
CDR3: CASAVTGVNYGYTF

V: TRBV6-5
size: many
J: TRBJ2-7
D: .
DNA: TGTGCCAGCAGTCCCCGGGGTTCGGGGCTCGAGCAGTACTTC
CDR3: CASSPRGSGLEQYF

V: TRBV20-1
size: .
J: TRBJ1-2
D: TRBD1
DNA: TGCAGTGCTCCCCCACAGGGGGATTATGGCTACACCTTC
CDR3: CSAPPQGDYGYTF

V: TRBV5-1
size: many
J: TRBJ1-1
D: .
DNA: TGCGCCAGCAGCTTGGCACAGACGAACACTGAAGCTTTCTTT
CDR3: CASSLAQTNTEAFF

V: TRBV5-1
size: few
J: TRBJ1-2
D: .
DNA: TGCGCCAGCAGCTTGGCCGAGACAGGAAGGGGCTACACCTTC
CDR3: CASSLAETGRGYTF

V: TRBV7-9
size: .
J: TRBJ1-1
D: .
DNA: TGTGCCAGCAGCTCCGTAACAAATGAAGCTTTCTTT
CDR3: CASSSVTNEAFF

V: TRBV12-3/TRBV12-4
size: .
J: TRBJ2-3
D: .
DNA: TGTGCCAGCAGTTTAACTCGAGCGGGCCGGCGTAGCACAGATGCGCAGTATTTT
CDR3: CASSLTRAGRRSTDAQYF

V: TRBV20-1
size: few
J: TRBJ1-4
D: .
DNA: TGCAGTGCTAGAGACAGCCTCACTAATGAAAAACTGTTTTTT
CDR3: CSARDSLTNEKLFF

V: TRBV5-5
size: .
J: TRBJ1-1
D: .
DNA: TGTGCCAGCAGCAAGGTGAACACTGAAGCTTTCTTT
CDR3: CASSKVNTEAFF

V: TRBV20-1
size: .
J: TRBJ2-1
D: .
DNA: TGCAGTGCACGGGACCTTCTTATCTACAATGAGCAGTTCTTC
CDR3: CSARDLLIYNEQFF

V: TRBV6-5
size: few
J: TRBJ2-1
D: .
DNA: TGTGCCAGCAGTTACTCGGTAAATACTTACAATGAGCAGTTCTTC
CDR3: CASSYSVNTYNEQFF

V: TRBV7-2
size: .
J: TRBJ2-7
D: TRBD1
DNA: TGTGCCAGCAGCTTAGGACAGGGGAAAACCTACAATGAGCAGTACTTC
CDR3: CASSLGQGKTYNEQYF

V: TRBV5-1
size: .
J: TRBJ1-4
D: .
DNA: TGCGCCAGCAGCTTGTCGTGGACTGCCGGTGAAAAACTGTTTTTT
CDR3: CASSLSWTAGEKLFF

V: TRBV7-2
size: many
J: TRBJ2-7
D: .
DNA: TGTGCCAGCAGCTTAGACGCAGGGAACAACTACTACGAGCAGTACTTC
CDR3: CASSLDAGNNYYEQYF

V: TRBV7-2
size: few
J: TRBJ1-2
D: .
DNA: TGTGCCAGCAGCTTACCCGCTAAGTCTGGCTACACCTTC
CDR3: CASSLPAKSGYTF

V: TRBV7-2
size: few
J: TRBJ1-2
D: TRBD1
DNA: TGTGCCAGCAGCCTCGGACAGGGGGCTACCTATGGCTACACCTTC
CDR3: CASSLGQGATYGYTF

V: TRBV5-5
size: few
J: TRBJ2-7
D: .
DNA: TGTGCCAGCAGCTTTTCAGGGGCCGTTAACTCCTACGAGCAGTACTTC
CDR3: CASSFSGAVNSYEQYF

V: TRBV5-5
size: .
J: TRBJ1-5
D: .
DNA: TGTGCCAGCAGCTTGGACAGGGTAACGTTGCAGCCCCAGCATTTT
CDR3: CASSLDRVTLQPQHF

V: TRBV20-1
size: .
J: TRBJ2-1
D: .
DNA: TGCAGTGCTAGAGATGGGGGGGCCCACTCCTACAATGAGCAGTTCTTC
CDR3: CSARDGGAHSYNEQFF

V: TRBV2
size: .
J: TRBJ1-2
D: .
DNA: TGTGCCAGCAGTGAAAGCTTCCGGGGCTACACCTTC
CDR3: CASSESFRGYTF

V: TRBV12-3/TRBV12-4
size: many
J: TRBJ1-2
D: TRBD1
DNA: TGTGCCAGCAGTCGGACAGGGACTAACTATGGCTACACCTTC
CDR3: CASSRTGTNYGYTF

V: TRBV20-1
size: .
J: TRBJ2-7
D: .
DNA: TGCAGTGCTAGTTTACAGACGAGCTACGAGCAGTACTTC
CDR3: CSASLQTSYEQYF

V: TRBV20-1
size: .
J: TRBJ2-7
D: TRBD2
DNA: TGCAGTGCTAGTTTAGCGGGAGTGAACGAGCAGTACTTC
CDR3: CSASLAGVNEQYF

V: TRBV5-1
size: .
J: TRBJ2-7
D: TRBD1
DNA: TGCGCCAGCAGCTTGGAAGTCAGGGGGAACTACGAGCAGTACTTC
CDR3: CASSLEVRGNYEQYF

V: TRBV4-3
size: many
J: TRBJ2-7
D: .
DNA: TGCGCCAGCAGCCCGCGTGGTACAATCCACCCTTACGAGCAGTACTTC
CDR3: CASSPRGTIHPYEQYF